These T cell receptor beta chains were read from a single sample in a study of technical replicates of blood from several donors. Repertoires were generated with immunoSEQ multiplex PCR, while TCRdb's copy carries only in-frame clones and drops some. The table records 75,000 to 85,000 clones, roughly 77% of them present only once. Sequenced material: PBMCs. The receptors originated from a human donor in good health. Some clones in this sample may be carry-over from other donors' samples. CDR3s include the opening cysteine and the closing phenylalanine or tryptophan. A D gene is named only where the DNA matches it firmly. Clone size is stated in some rows and not others, as once, few, many or a class when expanded.

j_gene,abundance,v_gene,d_gene,CDR3nt,CDR3aa
TRBJ1-5,NA,TRBV10-3,NA,TGTGCCATCAGCCAGTCCCGGGAACAGCCCCAGCATTTT,CAISQSREQPQHF
TRBJ2-1,NA,TRBV15,NA,TGTGCCACCAGCAGAGGACAGTACAATGAGCAGTTCTTC,CATSRGQYNEQFF
TRBJ2-7,NA,TRBV29-1,NA,TGCAGCGTTGAAGTTAGCCTTACAGGCGAGCAGTACTTC,CSVEVSLTGEQYF
TRBJ2-7,NA,TRBV7-9,TRBD2,TGTGCCAGCATAGCGGGAGGGCCGTCCTCCGAGCAGTACTTC,CASIAGGPSSEQYF
TRBJ2-2,NA,TRBV7-9,NA,TGTGCCAGCAGCGGGACACCCGGACTAGCCGGGGAGCTGTTTTTT,CASSGTPGLAGELFF
TRBJ1-1,NA,TRBV13,TRBD1,TGTGCCAGCAGCTCGACTCAGGGGGCAGACAACACTGAAGCTTTCTTT,CASSSTQGADNTEAFF
TRBJ2-6,NA,TRBV4-1,NA,TGCGCCAGTCAGCTAGCTGGGGCCAACGTCCTGACTTTC,CASQLAGANVLTF
TRBJ1-6,few,TRBV6-5,TRBD1,TGTGCCAGCGGTGACAGGGTGAAGAATTCACCCCTCCACTTT,CASGDRVKNSPLHF
TRBJ1-4,few,TRBV27,TRBD1,TGTGCCAGCAGTTTAAGGACAGGGGGTGAAAAACTGTTTTTT,CASSLRTGGEKLFF
TRBJ2-4,NA,TRBV7-9,NA,TGTGCCAGCAGCCCCGACGCAGGGATCAAAAACATTCAGTACTTC,CASSPDAGIKNIQYF
TRBJ1-4,few,TRBV27,NA,TGTGCCAGCAGTGAGACAGGTCCCGGAGGTGAAAAACTGTTTTTT,CASSETGPGGEKLFF
TRBJ1-1,NA,TRBV7-3,NA,TGTGCCAGCAGCTTGTTCTACGAGACTGAAGCTTTCTTT,CASSLFYETEAFF
TRBJ1-2,NA,TRBV4-3,TRBD1,TGCGCCAGCAGCCCAACCCGGACAGGTGTTTATGGCTACACCTTC,CASSPTRTGVYGYTF
TRBJ2-7,NA,TRBV30,NA,TGTGCCTGGACCCGTGGCGGCTACGAGCAGTACTTC,CAWTRGGYEQYF
TRBJ1-2,once,TRBV11-1,NA,TGTGCCAGCAGCTCGCACGGGGGGAACTATGGCTACACCTTC,CASSSHGGNYGYTF
TRBJ1-1,once,TRBV13,NA,TGTGCCAGCAGCCCCCGTAGAGCTGAAGCTTTCTTT,CASSPRRAEAFF
TRBJ2-5,NA,TRBV10-1,TRBD2,TGCGCCAGCAGTGAGTGGTTCCTAGCGGGAGGGTCAGAAGAGACCCAGTACTTC,CASSEWFLAGGSEETQYF
TRBJ2-1,NA,TRBV5-1,TRBD2,TGCGCCAGCAGCTTGGATGCGGGAGCCCTCGATGAGCAGTTCTTC,CASSLDAGALDEQFF
TRBJ1-1,NA,TRBV7-3,NA,TGTGCCAGCAGCTTACGGGGGAACACTGAAGCTTTCTTT,CASSLRGNTEAFF
TRBJ1-4,NA,TRBV30,NA,TGTGCCTGGAGTGTAGTGGGGGCCGACCGTACAACTAATGAAAAACTGTTTTTT,CAWSVVGADRTTNEKLFF
TRBJ1-3,NA,TRBV5-6,NA,TGTGCCAGCAGCCCGGAACAGGGTGCTGGAAACACCATATATTTT,CASSPEQGAGNTIYF
TRBJ1-5,few,TRBV5-1,NA,TGCGCCAGCAGCCCAGAGGGTCAGCCCCAGCATTTT,CASSPEGQPQHF
TRBJ2-1,few,TRBV5-6,TRBD2,TGTGCCAGCAGCTTCTTGGCTAGCGGTAACAATGAGCAGTTCTTC,CASSFLASGNNEQFF
TRBJ1-2,NA,TRBV5-1,NA,TGCGCCAGCAGCTTACAGGGCTATGGCTACACCTTC,CASSLQGYGYTF
TRBJ2-7,once,TRBV5-8,NA,TGTGCCAGCAGCCTAGGGACTGCCGCGGGCGAGCAGTACTTC,CASSLGTAAGEQYF
TRBJ1-6,NA,TRBV2,NA,TGTGCCGACACCAGGACTCTGGGTTCACCCCTCCACTTT,CADTRTLGSPLHF
TRBJ2-7,NA,TRBV19,TRBD2,TGTGCCAGTAGACCCGGGACTAGCGGGAGAGTTGAGCAGTACTTC,CASRPGTSGRVEQYF
TRBJ1-1,NA,TRBV29-1,NA,TGCAGCGGTGAAGATCGGGGTAACACTGAAGCTTTCTTT,CSGEDRGNTEAFF
TRBJ1-3,NA,TRBV10-3,NA,TGTGCCATCGGGTCAGGGCAGGGGAGCTCTGGAAACACCATATATTTT,CAIGSGQGSSGNTIYF
TRBJ1-2,NA,TRBV25-1,NA,TGTGCCAGCAGTGAATCGGACAGCGCAGCTAACTATGGCTACACCTTC,CASSESDSAANYGYTF
TRBJ1-6,NA,TRBV7-9,TRBD1,TGTGCCAGCATGCCTCCTTCCGGGACAGTAAATTCACCCCTCCACTTT,CASMPPSGTVNSPLHF
TRBJ2-7,NA,TRBV5-1,TRBD1,TGCGCCAGCAGCCATGACAGGGTCTACGAGCAGTACTTC,CASSHDRVYEQYF
TRBJ2-3,NA,TRBV5-1,NA,TGCGCCAGCGGAGAAAAGCGGACCACAGATACGCAGTATTTT,CASGEKRTTDTQYF
TRBJ2-7,NA,TRBV7-8,TRBD2,TGTGCCAGCAGACGTGGCGGGAGCTTTCGAGAGCAGTACTTC,CASRRGGSFREQYF
TRBJ2-5,NA,TRBV9,TRBD2,TGTGCCAGCAGCGTGTCTAGCGGGAGAGGAACAGAGACCCAGTACTTC,CASSVSSGRGTETQYF
TRBJ2-5,once,TRBV9,NA,TGTGCCAGCAGCGTAGCGGACAGAAAAGAGACCCAGTACTTC,CASSVADRKETQYF
TRBJ1-2,few,TRBV15,TRBD1,TGTGCCACCAGCAGAGGAACAGGGGGCTGGGACTATGGCTACACCTTC,CATSRGTGGWDYGYTF
TRBJ1-6,NA,TRBV11-1,NA,TGTGCCAGCAGCCCGGGGACAAAGACCCATTCGGTTTCACCCCTCCACTTT,CASSPGTKTHSVSPLHF
TRBJ1-2,NA,TRBV19,NA,TGTGCCAGTACCCAAGGCAGGGACTATGGCTACACCTTC,CASTQGRDYGYTF
TRBJ1-1,NA,TRBV6-1,TRBD1,TGTGCCAGCAGTGAAGGGACAGGGGGCTCCAGGGCTTTCTTT,CASSEGTGGSRAFF
TRBJ2-6,once,TRBV29-1,TRBD1,TGCAGCGTTGACCGGGACAGGCCCTCTGGGGCCAACGTCCTGACTTTC,CSVDRDRPSGANVLTF
TRBJ2-7,NA,TRBV27,NA,TGTGCCAGCAGCTCTAGCTGGGACTCCTACGAGCAGTACTTC,CASSSSWDSYEQYF
TRBJ1-2,NA,TRBV25-1,TRBD1,TGTGCCAGCAGCATTGGACAGGGCTATGGCTACACCTTC,CASSIGQGYGYTF
TRBJ2-5,NA,TRBV7-9,TRBD1,TGTGCCAGCAGCTCTCTATTACAGGGGGAGACCCAGTACTTC,CASSSLLQGETQYF
TRBJ2-7,NA,TRBV4-1,TRBD1,TGCGCCAGCAGCCAAGAGGACAGGGACGAGCAGTACTTC,CASSQEDRDEQYF
TRBJ2-7,once,TRBV5-6,NA,TGTGCCAGCAGCAGAAAAGTGGGCTACGCAGTCTTCTACGAGCAGTACTTC,CASSRKVGYAVFYEQYF
TRBJ1-2,NA,TRBV5-5,TRBD1,TGTGCCAGCAGCTTGTATGGGACAGGGTTAGGCTACACCTTC,CASSLYGTGLGYTF
TRBJ1-1,NA,TRBV20-1,NA,TGCAGTGCCCCGGGTGACACTGAAGCTTTCTTT,CSAPGDTEAFF
TRBJ2-5,NA,TRBV5-1,NA,TGCGCCAGCAGCCTCAAGGGCCAAAACGGGGAGCAGTACTTC,CASSLKGQNGEQYF
TRBJ1-1,NA,TRBV7-9,TRBD1,TGTGCCAGCAGCCCCTCGGGACAGGGCCTAGGGACTGAAGCTTTCTTT,CASSPSGQGLGTEAFF
TRBJ1-2,NA,TRBV5-6,TRBD1,TGTGCCAGCAGCGGAGGGGGCAACAGGGGGTTGAGTAACTATGGCTACACCTTC,CASSGGGNRGLSNYGYTF
TRBJ1-4,NA,TRBV7-9,TRBD1,TGTGCCAGCAGCTTCGGGACAGGGGGAGAAAAACTGTTTTTT,CASSFGTGGEKLFF
TRBJ1-1,many,TRBV6-5,NA,TGTGCCGCGAGAGGTCAGCAATTCACTGAAGCTTTCTTT,CAARGQQFTEAFF